What follows are 22 T cell receptor beta chains derived from one specimen sequenced in a study of blood T cells in healthy people across ages. The second PCR ran roughly 7 to 12 cycles with a sample-barcoded 5' primer and J-beta primers. TCRdb fed the 5' RACE reads into MiXCR, producing one record per CDR3 protein. The table includes 590,000 or so distinct CDR3 sequences, about 30% detected once. The sample comprised blood. The receptors derive from a woman of 80 years or more in good health.

This chain uses TRBV2 with TRBJ2-7, with 11 bases fitting TRBD2. Trimming removed 4 bases from V and 4 bases from J; junction bases left unmatched: 6. Germline assignment: CDR1 SNHLY and CDR2 FYNNEI. The CDR3 loop spans 15 amino acids. The CDR3 DNA reads as TGTGCCAGCAGTGCTTCTAGCGGGGGGATGTACGAGCAGTACTTC. Residues: CASSASSGGMYEQYF. Full variable domain (rest looked up from reference TRBV2 and TRBJ2-7): EPEVTQTPSHQVTQMGQEVILRCVPISNHLYFYWYRQILGQKVEFLVSFYNNEISEKSEIFDDQFSVERPDGSNFTLKIRSTKLEDSAMYFCASSASSGGMYEQYFGPGTRLTVT.

About this clonotype itself: A single base separates this from a much larger clone, so it may be a read error. The DNA is left out, because the CDR3 cannot be placed on it with certainty; the CDR3 is given as TCRdb lists it. This chain connects TRBV21-1 to TRBJ1-5. TRBV21-1 is marked as a pseudogene. The CDR3 is 22 residues long, ends included. The CDR3 protein is CASSIWTNRDGRFYLCNQPQHF.

There are many counts of this clonotype. The chain carries TRBV28 and TRBJ2-1; no clear D. Germline V gene data show CDR1 as MDHEN and CDR2 as SYDVKM. V was shortened by 8 bases and J by 7 bases, with 12 bases between the two germline ends. This CDR3 spans 12 amino acids. The CDR3, as DNA: TGTGCCAGCCAACCAACAAGGAATGAGCAGTTCTTC. Residues: CASQPTRNEQFF. The full variable domain, its missing parts supplied by reference TRBV28 and TRBJ2-1, is DVKVTQSSRYLVKRTGEKVFLECVQDMDHENMFWYRQDPGLGLRLIYFSYDVKMKEKGDIPEGYSVSREKKERFSLILESASTNQTSMYLCASQPTRNEQFFGPGTRLTVL.

The chain uses TRBV5-1 and TRBJ1-2; D gene ambiguous. CDR3 length: 13 residues. The V end was cut by 2 bases, the J end by 4 bases, with 9 bases between. Germline CDR1 is SGHRS and CDR2 is YFSETQ. The CDR3 DNA reads TGCGCCAGCAGCTTTGGGAAGGGCTATGGCTACACCTTC. As protein: CASSFGKGYGYTF.

The V call is TRBV7-6, the J call TRBJ1-1, with D possibly TRBD1 on 6 matching bases. The CDR3 has 15 amino acids. The germline V gene encodes CDR1 SGHVS and CDR2 FNYEAQ. V was cut by 1 base and J by 4 bases, with 13 bases left in between. The CDR3 loop reads CASSLEGGGATEAFF. CDR3 bases: TGTGCCAGCAGCTTAGAAGGGGGGGGGGCCACTGAAGCTTTCTTT.

DNA for the CDR3: TGTGCCAGCAGTTTTAGGACAGGGGGCAGGAACACTGAAGCTTTCTTT. Its translation is CASSFRTGGRNTEAFF. The J gene is TRBJ1-1, the V gene TRBV27, with 11 bases aligning to TRBD1. The CDR3 contains 16 residues. J was trimmed by 1 base and V by 3 bases; bases with no gene match: 4. Germline values: CDR1 MNHEY, CDR2 SMNVEV (reference sequence).

To note about this clonotype: The junction and the germline gene differ at one end; a read error may be behind it. The V and J genes are TRBV5-1 and TRBJ2-5; D possibly matches TRBD1 or TRBD2 (5 bases each). CDR1 is SGHRS and CDR2 is YFSETQ in the germline V gene. This CDR3 region has 15 residues. The CDR3 DNA reads as TGCGCCAACAGCTTGGGGACGGTATGGCAAGAGACCCAGTACTTC. It codes for CANSLGTVWQETQYF.

This clonotype showed up just a few times. The rearrangement uses TRBV12-3 or TRBV12-4 and TRBJ1-1, with D perhaps TRBD1 (6 bases). The CDR3 extends over 14 amino acids. Trimming took off 6 bases at V and 4 bases at J, with 15 bases between the two ends. CDR3 nucleotide sequence: TGTGCCAGCAGACAACAGGGTCTGGGCACTGAAGCTTTCTTT. Translation gives CASRQQGLGTEAFF.

This clonotype has more than one count but fewer than ten. The rearrangement uses TRBV2 and TRBJ2-4, with 9 positions matching TRBD1. The J call may be incorrect, as the DNA end agrees better with TRBJ2-7. This CDR3 has 15 amino acids. The germline CDR1 and CDR2 sequences are SNHLY and FYNNEI. CDR3 bases: TGTGCCAGCAGACCCCGGACAGGGGCTGGTCACGAGCAGTACTTC. This translates into CASRPRTGAGHEQYF.

This clonotype was picked up one time. This may arise from a read error, as a much more abundant clone is one base away. This chain connects TRBV7-2 to TRBJ2-3, with 15 bases aligning to TRBD2. The CDR3 is made up of 20 amino acids. Germline V gene lookup returns CDR1 SGHTA and CDR2 FQGNSA. The CDR3 sequence: CASSSLPGTSGGSYTDTRYF. The CDR3 nucleotides are TGTGCCAGCAGCTCCTTGCCGGGGACTAGCGGGGGGAGTTACACAGATACGCGGTATTTT.

A few counts support this clonotype. The CDR3 bases are TGTGCCATCAGTGAGTTTGGGGACAGGGACTATGGCTACACCTTC. This codes for CAISEFGDRDYGYTF. The chain employs TRBV10-3 and TRBJ1-2; the match to TRBD1 covers 9 bases. The length of the CDR3 is 15 residues. The germline CDR1 and CDR2 sequences are ENHRY and SYGVKD. J was trimmed by 3 bases and V by 1 base; bases with no gene match: 3.

This clonotype has ten or more counts. V gene TRBV20-1 combines with J gene TRBJ2-4; no firm D call. The V end was cut by 0 bases, the J end by 1 base, with 4 bases between. The CDR3 has 13 residues. Germline CDR1 and CDR2: DFQATT and SNEGSKA (reference sequence). CDR3 DNA sequence: TGCAGTGCTAGAGACAGGGCCAAAAACATTCAGTACTTC. This gives the protein CSARDRAKNIQYF.

V is TRBV7-9 and J is TRBJ2-7, with 7 bases lining up with TRBD1. This CDR3 has 15 residues. Losses at the gene ends were 5 bases for V and 4 bases for J; bases not matched to a gene: 11. Germline V lookup: CDR1 SEHNR, CDR2 FQNEAQ (reference sequence). The CDR3 DNA sequence: TGTGCCAGCAGCGGGTGGGGACAGAGTGAATACGAGCAGTACTTC. It specifies CASSGWGQSEYEQYF.

This clonotype was observed at least ten times. The chain combines TRBV24-1 with TRBJ2-5; D remains unclear. The CDR3 is made up of 15 amino acids. Between the trimmed V and J ends, which lost 5 bases and 1 base, there was a span of 13 bases. Germline CDR1 reads KGHDR; CDR2 reads SFDVKD. CDR3 coding DNA: TGTGCCACCAGTGCTGGGCACTCCTCCCAAGAGACCCAGTACTTC. Its protein product is CATSAGHSSQETQYF.

A note on this clonotype: This may arise from a read error, as a much more abundant clone is one base away. The chain carries TRBV6-1 and TRBJ2-4; D gene uncertain. The CDR3 is 11 amino acids. Looked up from germline, CDR1 is MNHNS and CDR2 is SASEGT. The CDR3: CTSSAPDIQYF. CDR3 nucleotides: TGTACCAGCAGTGCCCCTGACATTCAGTACTTC.

In its sample, this clonotype was seen a few times. This chain uses TRBV28 with TRBJ2-7, with D perhaps matching TRBD1 (6 bases). Near its end, the DNA agrees better with TRBJ2-5, so the J call may be wrong. CDR1 is MDHEN and CDR2 is SYDVKM in the germline V gene. There are 13 residues in the CDR3. Here the CDR3 reads CASRPGVGETQYF. CDR3 DNA sequence: TGTGCCAGCCGACCAGGGGTCGGAGAGACCCAGTACTTC.

The sample holds many counts of this clonotype. The chain uses TRBV20-1 and TRBJ2-5; weak D call: TRBD2 (6 bases). Germline-derived CDR1 and CDR2 are DFQATT and SNEGSKA (reference sequence). The CDR3 spans 14 residues. Trimming took off 3 bases at V and 2 bases at J, with 13 bases between the two ends. CDR3: CSASPAGWQETQYF. The DNA for the CDR3 is TGCAGTGCTAGTCCAGCGGGTTGGCAAGAGACCCAGTACTTC.

The CDR3 sequence is CASSARTLNTDTQYF. Here the CDR3 DNA reads TGTGCCAGCAGCGCCCGGACTCTTAACACAGATACGCAGTATTTT. The V gene is TRBV7-2, the J gene TRBJ2-3; D is perhaps TRBD2 (5 bases). Trimming cost V 5 bases and J 2 bases, with 14 bases left between them. Per the germline V gene, CDR1 is SGHTA and CDR2 is FQGNSA. The CDR3 extends over 15 amino acids.

The rearrangement joins TRBV6-5 to TRBJ2-5, with 11 nucleotides matching TRBD2. With 0 bases clipped from V and 4 bases from J, the junction kept 7 bases outside the gene matches. The CDR3 sequence is 17 residues long. Germline CDR1 is MNHEY and CDR2 is SVGAGI. CDR3 sequence reads: CASSYSLSGTSGETQYF. The CDR3 region has the DNA TGTGCCAGCAGTTACTCGCTGTCTGGGACTAGCGGAGAGACCCAGTACTTC.

Points on this clonotype: This clone may be a read error of a much larger clone one base away. The chain is built from TRBV2 and TRBJ2-1; 9 bases agree with TRBD2. The DNA end favors TRBJ2-7, so the J call may be wrong. This CDR3 comprises 15 residues. Germline V gene data show CDR1 as SNHLY and CDR2 as FYNNEI. The DNA for the CDR3 is TGTGCCAGCAGTCCTGCGGGGGGGTCCTACAATGAGCAGTACTTC. Protein product: CASSPAGGSYNEQYF.

The rearrangement uses TRBV3-1 and TRBJ2-7; unclear D gene. V was cut by 1 base and J by 4 bases, with 11 bases left in between. Germline values: CDR1 LGHDT, CDR2 YNNKEL (reference sequence). This CDR3 spans 14 amino acids. The CDR3 DNA follows: TGTGCCAGCAGCCAAGGTGAGATGGGGTACGAGCAGTACTTC. Its translation: CASSQGEMGYEQYF.

This clonotype was counted at least ten times. The V gene is TRBV4-1, the J gene TRBJ2-1, with D possibly matching TRBD1 (6 bases). The CDR3 totals 14 residues. With 1 base removed from V and 8 bases from J, the gap between germline ends came to 12 bases. Germline CDR1 MGHRA, CDR2 YSYEKL. CDR3 region: CASSQVGQLYEQFF. CDR3 DNA sequence: TGCGCCAGCAGCCAAGTTGGACAGCTTTATGAGCAGTTCTTC.